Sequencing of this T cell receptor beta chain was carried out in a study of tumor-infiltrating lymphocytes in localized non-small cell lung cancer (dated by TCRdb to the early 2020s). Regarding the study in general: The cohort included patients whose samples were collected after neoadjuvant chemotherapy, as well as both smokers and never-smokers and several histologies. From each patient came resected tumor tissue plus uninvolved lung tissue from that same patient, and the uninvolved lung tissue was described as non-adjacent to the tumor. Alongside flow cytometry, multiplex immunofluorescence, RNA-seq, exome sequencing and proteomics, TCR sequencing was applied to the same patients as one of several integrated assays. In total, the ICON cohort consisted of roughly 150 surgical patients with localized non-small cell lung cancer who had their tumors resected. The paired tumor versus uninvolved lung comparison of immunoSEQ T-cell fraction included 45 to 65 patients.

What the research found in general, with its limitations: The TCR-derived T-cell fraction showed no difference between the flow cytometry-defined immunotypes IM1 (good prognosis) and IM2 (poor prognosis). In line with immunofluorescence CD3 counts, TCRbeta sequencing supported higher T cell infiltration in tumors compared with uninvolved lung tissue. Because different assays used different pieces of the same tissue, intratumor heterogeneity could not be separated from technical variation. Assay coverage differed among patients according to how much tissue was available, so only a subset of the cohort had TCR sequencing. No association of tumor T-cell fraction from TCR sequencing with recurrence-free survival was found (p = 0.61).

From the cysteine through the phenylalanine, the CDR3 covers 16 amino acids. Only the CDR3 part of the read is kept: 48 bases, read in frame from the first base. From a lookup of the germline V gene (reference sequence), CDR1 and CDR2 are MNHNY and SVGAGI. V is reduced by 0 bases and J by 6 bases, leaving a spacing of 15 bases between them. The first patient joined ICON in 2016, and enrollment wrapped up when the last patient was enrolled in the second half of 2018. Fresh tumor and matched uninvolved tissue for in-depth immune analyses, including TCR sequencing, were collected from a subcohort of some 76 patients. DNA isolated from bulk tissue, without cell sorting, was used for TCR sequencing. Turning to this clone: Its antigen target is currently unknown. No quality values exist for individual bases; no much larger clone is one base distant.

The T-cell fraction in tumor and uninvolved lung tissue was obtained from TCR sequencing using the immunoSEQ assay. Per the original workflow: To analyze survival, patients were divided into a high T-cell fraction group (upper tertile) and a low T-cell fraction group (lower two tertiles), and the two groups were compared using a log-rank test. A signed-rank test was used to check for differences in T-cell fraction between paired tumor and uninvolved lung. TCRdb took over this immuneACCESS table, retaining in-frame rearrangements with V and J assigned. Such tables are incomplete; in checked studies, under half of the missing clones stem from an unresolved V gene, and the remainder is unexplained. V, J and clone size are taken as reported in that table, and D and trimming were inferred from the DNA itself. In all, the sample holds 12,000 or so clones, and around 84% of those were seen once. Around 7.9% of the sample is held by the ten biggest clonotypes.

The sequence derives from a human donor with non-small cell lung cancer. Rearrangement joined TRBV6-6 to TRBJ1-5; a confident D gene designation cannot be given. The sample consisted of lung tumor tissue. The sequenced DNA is TGTGCCAGCAGTTACTCTCCAGCTGGGCAATTTCAGCCCCAGCATTTT. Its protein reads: CASSYSPAGQFQPQHF.